This note documents a single T cell receptor (beta chain) sequence. These data come from a study of CD8 T cells in Susac syndrome. Study-wide context: At blood draw, Susac syndrome patients were therapy-naive, on corticosteroids, or on intravenous immunoglobulin alone.

The V and J ends lost 4 bases and 6 bases respectively, with 14 bases between them. The CDR3 runs 15 residues. The germline CDR1 and CDR2 sequences are SGHRS and YFSETQ. The sequenced target, TCR beta, came from blood CD8+ and CD4+ T cells. The Susac syndrome patients fit the recently defined diagnostic criteria for definite or probable disease. The RNA input was 0.5 to 1 ug, and it was reverse transcribed with random hexamers. TCRdb itself ran the immunoSEQ multiplex PCR reads through MiXCR, one entry per CDR3 protein. The sample has 130,000 to 150,000 distinct CDR3 sequences, almost 96% seen once. The rearrangement joins TRBV5-1 to TRBJ1-6, with a tentative D call TRBD1 (5 bases). This sequence originates from a human donor with Susac syndrome. Specimen: CD4+ T cells from PBMCs. CDR3 protein: CASSVDPRGNSPLHF. The CDR3 bases are TGCGCCAGCAGCGTGGACCCAAGGGGTAATTCACCCCTCCACTTT.